The entry that follows covers one T cell receptor beta chain sequence. The data derive from a study of blood T cell repertoires in COVID-19. Across the study: Acute and convalescent COVID-19 samples came from the United States, Italy and Spain.

Some clones are missing from TCRdb's copy, which holds only in-frame ones; the method was immunoSEQ multiplex PCR. The sample lists some 370,000 clones, more than 70% occurring once. Followed longitudinally, the Seattle patients had been enrolled during active infection. The germline gives CDR1 SGHRS, CDR2 YFSETQ. V lost 2 bases and J lost 5; bases outside the gene matches: 5. The CDR3 consists of 14 residues. This chain joins TRBV5-1 and TRBJ2-5; 8 bases match TRBD2. The sample was peripheral blood. The TCR comes from a woman aged 25 to 39 with COVID-19, enrolled during active disease. The CDR3 loop reads CASSLTGTRETQYF. The CDR3, as DNA: TGCGCCAGCAGCTTAACCGGGACTAGGGAGACCCAGTACTTC.